The rows below give T cell receptor beta chains drawn from one sample of a study of identical twins. TCRdb reanalysed the 5' RACE reads using MiXCR and keeps one entry per CDR3 protein. The table records some 500,000 distinct CDR3 sequences, 11% to 15% of them present only once. These sequences were also reported in another study, on yellow fever vaccine responses in identical twins.

Sequencing was done on a sample of CD4+ T cells sorted from blood. The receptors come from a woman between 18 and 30 years old in good health. The CDR3 runs from the conserved cysteine through the conserved F or W.

J gene | V gene | CDR3 protein
TRBJ1-6 | TRBV3-1 | CASSPLGSNSPLHF
TRBJ2-7 | TRBV7-8 | CASSLEGSGQGVGEQYF
TRBJ1-2 | TRBV29-1 | CSVDPGYGYTF
TRBJ1-1 | TRBV7-9 | CASSPTGGWNTEAFF
TRBJ2-1 | TRBV2 | CASSVGGGHNEQFF
TRBJ2-7 | TRBV5-1 | CASSFQQGPNEQYF
TRBJ2-5 | TRBV29-1 | CSVVGLAGETQYF
TRBJ2-3 | TRBV20-1 | CSAPPGTDTQYF
TRBJ2-7 | TRBV28 | CASSLQKYEQYF
TRBJ2-7 | TRBV5-1 | CASSFEGRVYEQYF
TRBJ2-1 | TRBV6-2/TRBV6-3 | CASRNSGTISAEQFF
TRBJ2-2 | TRBV7-2 | CASSQGKANTGELFF
TRBJ2-2 | TRBV5-4 | CASSLESKGGVITGELFF
TRBJ2-7 | TRBV6-2/TRBV6-3 | CASSYPGPMREQYF
TRBJ2-1 | TRBV10-3 | CAISDTPTSGRNEQFF
TRBJ2-3 | TRBV7-2 | CASSLFGGAQGTQYF
TRBJ2-3 | TRBV12-3/TRBV12-4 | CASSPDRGLGDTQYF
TRBJ2-1 | TRBV5-1 | CASSGGLANEQFF
TRBJ2-5 | TRBV21-1 | CASSKGLQETQYF
TRBJ2-1 | TRBV6-1 | CASSGQGPASVF
TRBJ2-3 | TRBV19 | CASSSGRGYTDTQYF
TRBJ2-7 | TRBV7-2 | CASSPTAAGPTEQYF
TRBJ2-1 | TRBV7-9 | CASSHQALREQFF
TRBJ2-7 | TRBV15 | CATSRDRGSGRSEQYF
TRBJ2-5 | TRBV2 | CASRPGLAVETQYF
TRBJ2-1 | TRBV5-1 | CASSLAGSYYNEQFF
TRBJ1-5 | TRBV12-3/TRBV12-4 | CASSLTGQQEQPQHF